This T cell receptor (beta chain) was documented in a study of early T cells in non-severe SARS-CoV-2 infection. The wider study: It was bulk RNA from unsorted whole blood that was sequenced, and the chains were unpaired. Study findings and constraints: There was a bias toward anti-spike CD8 responses in VDJdb matching, which missed private and CD4 specificities.

Ten or more counts support this clonotype. Its target is not known. CDR3 length: 16 amino acids. Germline V gives CDR1 LGHNA, CDR2 YSLEER. Deletions cut 0 bases from V and 0 bases from J, with 10 bases between. The library protocol tagged individual cDNA molecules with unique molecular identifiers. TCRdb re-called the 5' RACE reads through MiXCR, storing one row per CDR3 protein. The top ten hold approximately 7.5% of the sample, which has about 34,000 distinct CDR3 sequences, approximately 6% seen once. The TCR comes from an adult who was a healthcare worker with PCR-confirmed SARS-CoV-2 infection or an uninfected control (not recorded which). Material for sequencing was whole blood. This chain uses TRBV4-3 with TRBJ2-3; D is uncertain. The CDR3, as DNA: TGCGCCAGCAGCCAAGAAGGCGCCTCTAGCACAGATACGCAGTATTTT. Its translation: CASSQEGASSTDTQYF.